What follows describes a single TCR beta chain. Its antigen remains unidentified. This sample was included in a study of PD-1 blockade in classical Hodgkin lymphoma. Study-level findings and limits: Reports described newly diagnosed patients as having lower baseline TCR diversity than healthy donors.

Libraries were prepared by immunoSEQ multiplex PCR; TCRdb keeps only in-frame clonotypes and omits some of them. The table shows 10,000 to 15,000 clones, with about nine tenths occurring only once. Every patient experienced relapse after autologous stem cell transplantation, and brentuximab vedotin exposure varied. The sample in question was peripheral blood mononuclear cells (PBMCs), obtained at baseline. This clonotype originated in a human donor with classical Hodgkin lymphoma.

CDR3 in DNA: TGTGCCAGCAGCCTGACGACGGGGGTCAATGAGCAGTTCTTC. Translating gives CASSLTTGVNEQFF. J is TRBJ2-1 and V is TRBV5-5; possibly TRBD2 for D (6 bases). CDR1 and CDR2 from the germline V gene are SGHKS and YYEKEE (reference sequence). V dropped 4 bases and J dropped 6 bases, with 14 bases sitting between them. This CDR3 is built from 14 residues.